What follows are 10 T cell receptor beta chains derived from one specimen sequenced in a study of monozygotic twins with inflammatory bowel disease. From the 5' RACE reads, TCRdb lists one entry per CDR3 protein and no DNA. Across about 210,000 distinct CDR3 sequences, the top ten clones capture around 1.5% of the sample. Sequencing input: blood. These receptors were taken from a human donor with ulcerative colitis or Crohn's disease, or a healthy co-twin of an affected twin (not recorded which).

V usage is TRBV20-1 and J usage is TRBJ2-2; the D call of TRBD2 rests on TCRdb alone, since no DNA is present to check it. CDR1 and CDR2 from the germline V gene are DFQATT and SNEGSKA (reference sequence). This CDR3 is built from 15 residues. CDR3 protein: CSARFWGGSTGELFF.

The V call is TRBV6-6, the J call TRBJ2-3; TCRdb's D gene call, TRBD2, goes unchecked for lack of DNA. Germline V gives CDR1 MNHNY, CDR2 SVGAGI (reference sequence). The CDR3 totals 14 residues. The CDR3 loop reads CASTLLGGTDTQYF.

The chain couples TRBV7-9 to TRBJ2-2. Germline lookup yields CDR1 SEHNR and CDR2 FQNEAQ (reference sequence). CDR3 size: 12 residues. The CDR3 protein is CASSSSAGELFF.

The chain recombines TRBV29-1 with TRBJ2-2; checking the TCRdb D call of TRBD1 is not possible without DNA. The germline gives CDR1 SQVTM, CDR2 ANQGSEA. This CDR3 region has 12 residues. This CDR3 reads CSGTRDTGELFF.

The V and J genes are TRBV11-1 and TRBJ2-3; with no DNA, the TCRdb D assignment of TRBD2 cannot be verified. Germline V lookup: CDR1 SGHAT, CDR2 FQDESV (reference sequence). The CDR3 runs 20 residues. CDR3: CASSYYQLAGGSWGTDTQYF.

The chain links TRBV7-8 to TRBJ2-2; no DNA is available, so the TRBD1 call from TCRdb remains unchecked. The CDR3 runs to 17 residues. CDR1 is SGHVS and CDR2 is FQNEAQ in the germline V gene. Here the CDR3 reads CASSLAAGRPNTGELFF. The full variable domain, rest sourced from reference TRBV7-8 and TRBJ2-2, is GAGVSQSPRYKVAKRGQDVALRCDPISGHVSLFWYQQALGQGPEFLTYFQNEAQLDKSGLPSDRFFAERPEGSVSTLKIQRTQQEDSAVYLCASSLAAGRPNTGELFFGEGSRLTVL.

The V call is TRBV20-1, the J call TRBJ1-5. The CDR3 covers 13 residues. In germline, CDR1 is DFQATT, CDR2 SNEGSKA (reference sequence). CDR3: CSASGHQNQPQHF.

This chain connects TRBV6-5 to TRBJ2-5; the TCRdb D gene call, TRBD2, has no DNA to confirm it. CDR3 length equals 13 residues. The germline CDR1 and CDR2 sequences are MNHEY and SVGAGI. CDR3 sequence: CASSRGGQETQYF.

The chain carries TRBV7-6 and TRBJ2-2. The V gene's germline CDR1 is SGHVS and CDR2 FNYEAQ. This CDR3 region has 15 residues. The CDR3 loop reads CASSLELANTGELFF.

The chain joins TRBV5-1 to TRBJ2-2. Germline lookup yields CDR1 SGHRS and CDR2 YFSETQ. CDR3 length equals 16 residues. The CDR3 loop is CASSPVGIANTGELFF.